This T cell receptor beta chain was identified during a study of low-dose radiotherapy and immunotherapy resistance in tumors. Priming of first-strand cDNA relied on TRAV- and TRBV-specific primers (covering alpha and beta chains). The PCR that amplified TCRs ran for approximately 18 cycles, relying on a constant-region primer and a V-primer adapter. The mRNA that was isolated underwent amplification by in vitro transcription. One entry per CDR3 protein, called by TCRdb with MiXCR from the reads. The table has 80,000 to 95,000 distinct CDR3 sequences, more than 8.5% seen once. The V end was cut by 6 bases, the J end by 6 bases, with 24 bases between. The CDR3 loop spans 16 amino acids. Germline loops: CDR1 KGHSH, CDR2 LQKENI. Time point described: before trial treatment. Nivolumab, ipilimumab, aspirin, low-dose cyclophosphamide and low-dose radiotherapy were given to donors. In its sample, this clonotype was seen many times.

The chain uses TRBV18 and TRBJ2-7; D may be TRBD2 (7 bases). The sequencing used PBMCs, collected before treatment. The sequence derives from a male donor with prostate cancer. CDR3 region: CASSPRSAGASSEQYF. In DNA, the CDR3 is TGTGCCAGCTCGCCGCGGTCGGCGGGGGCTTCATCCGAGCAGTACTTC.